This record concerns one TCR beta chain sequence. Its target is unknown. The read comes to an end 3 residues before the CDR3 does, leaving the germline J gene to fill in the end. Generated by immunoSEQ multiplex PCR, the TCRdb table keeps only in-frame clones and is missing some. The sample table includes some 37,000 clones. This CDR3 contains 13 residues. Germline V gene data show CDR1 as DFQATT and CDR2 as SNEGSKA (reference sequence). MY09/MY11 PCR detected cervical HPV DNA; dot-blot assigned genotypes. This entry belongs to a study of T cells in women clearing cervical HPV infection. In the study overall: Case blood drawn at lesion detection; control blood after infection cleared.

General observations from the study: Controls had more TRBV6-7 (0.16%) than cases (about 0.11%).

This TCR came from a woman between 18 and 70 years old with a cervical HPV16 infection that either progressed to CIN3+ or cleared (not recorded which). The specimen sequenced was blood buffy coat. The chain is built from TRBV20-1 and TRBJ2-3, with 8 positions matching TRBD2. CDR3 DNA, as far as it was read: TGCAGTGCTAGTTTCGCGGGAGGATTTTCG. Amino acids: CSASFAGGFS. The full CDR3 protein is CSASFAGGFSQYF.